This passage covers 16 T cell receptor beta chains from one sample sequenced in a study. From the RT-PCR reads, TCRdb called clonotypes with MiXCR, one entry per CDR3 protein. The table includes 550,000 to 750,000 distinct CDR3 sequences, 11% to 15% detected once. Sequenced material: memory CD4+ T cells from blood. The receptors were sampled from a female donor in good health, serving as a healthy control.

The chain is built from TRBV7-2 and TRBJ2-3, with a possible D match to TRBD2 (6 bases). This CDR3 is 16 amino acids long. Looked up from germline, CDR1 is SGHTA and CDR2 is FQGNSA. V lost 1 base and J 0 bases, leaving 11 bases between the germline ends. The CDR3 sequence is CASSLGAGKSTDTQYF. CDR3 in DNA: TGTGCCAGCAGCTTAGGGGCGGGGAAAAGCACAGATACGCAGTATTTT.

V is TRBV5-5 and J is TRBJ2-3; TRBD2 matches 11 bases. Germline V gives CDR1 SGHKS, CDR2 YYEKEE (reference sequence). The CDR3 is made up of 16 amino acids. V was clipped by 0 bases and J by 6 bases; unmatched bases: 6. This CDR3 reads CASSLGLAGLADTQYF. The CDR3 DNA reads TGTGCCAGCAGCTTGGGACTAGCGGGGTTGGCGGATACGCAGTATTTT.

The gene calls are TRBV7-8 and TRBJ1-2, with TRBD1 matching over 10 bases. The CDR3 extends over 13 amino acids. V gave up 5 bases and J gave up 8 bases; unmatched junction bases: 5. Per germline, CDR1 SGHVS and CDR2 FQNEAQ. The DNA of the CDR3 is TGTGCCAGCAGCACAGGGACAGGGGAAGGCTACACCTTC. Its protein product is CASSTGTGEGYTF.

The V call is TRBV7-2, the J call TRBJ2-1; maybe TRBD2 (5 bases). The CDR3 is 16 residues long. From germline, CDR1 is SGHTA and CDR2 FQGNSA. V gave up 5 bases and J gave up 1 base, with 15 bases separating them. The CDR3 nucleotides read TGTGCCAGCAGCCTCGACTTAGCGAGTTCCTACAATGAGCAGTTCTTC. Protein product: CASSLDLASSYNEQFF.

This clonotype occurred a few times. The genes are TRBV18 and TRBJ2-2, with a possible D match to TRBD1 (5 bases). V was cut by 2 bases and J by 1 base, with 11 bases left in between. The CDR3 is 16 residues long. Germline loops: CDR1 KGHSH, CDR2 LQKENI. CDR3 sequence reads: CASSPFSDRNTGELFF. The CDR3 region has the DNA TGTGCCAGCTCACCATTTTCCGACAGGAACACCGGGGAGCTGTTTTTT.

This clonotype was recorded at least ten times. The rearrangement uses TRBV9 and TRBJ2-1; D unresolved. The CDR3 loop spans 15 amino acids. With 0 bases removed from V and 3 bases from J, the gap between germline ends came to 10 bases. Germline CDR1 and CDR2: SGDLS and YYNGEE. CDR3 region: CASSVGVSNYNEQFF. CDR3 nucleotide sequence: TGTGCCAGCAGCGTAGGGGTTAGCAACTACAATGAGCAGTTCTTC.

Ten or more counts support this clonotype. The chain joins TRBV9 to TRBJ2-5; 7 bases line up with TRBD2. This CDR3 contains 14 residues. Germline V gives CDR1 SGDLS, CDR2 YYNGEE. V lost 2 bases and J lost 5; bases outside the gene matches: 6. The CDR3 loop reads CASSVSMREETQYF. The CDR3 DNA follows: TGTGCCAGCAGCGTGTCGATGCGGGAGGAGACCCAGTACTTC.

This clonotype has only a few counts. The chain is built from TRBV7-3 and TRBJ2-3; TRBD1 is a possible D gene (6 bases). CDR1 SGHTA and CDR2 FQGTGA come from the germline V gene. The CDR3 is 13 amino acids. V was trimmed by 1 base and J by 8 bases, leaving 10 bases between them. Here the CDR3 reads CASSLMEGGTQYF. In DNA, the CDR3 is TGTGCCAGCAGCTTAATGGAAGGGGGTACGCAGTATTTT.

The rearrangement joins TRBV6-1 to TRBJ2-7; possibly TRBD2 for D (6 bases). This CDR3 comprises 13 residues. V was clipped by 11 bases and J by 6 bases, with 20 bases between them. Germline CDR1 and CDR2: MNHNS and SASEGT. CDR3 coding DNA: TGTGCCTACCGCGGGACGGGGACTGGCGAGCAGTACTTC. It codes for CAYRGTGTGEQYF.

The chain employs TRBV11-1 and TRBJ1-3, with D unresolved. Trimming shortened V by 5 bases and J by 4 bases, and 6 bases separated the two germline ends. CDR3 length: 12 amino acids. Germline V lookup: CDR1 SGHAT, CDR2 FQDESV (reference sequence). The CDR3 region is CASSVPGNTIYF. The CDR3 region has the DNA TGTGCCAGCAGCGTACCGGGAAACACCATATATTTT. Full variable domain (remainder filled in from reference TRBV11-1 and TRBJ1-3): EAEVAQSPRYKITEKSQAVAFWCDPISGHATLYWYRQILGQGPELLVQFQDESVVDDSQLPKDRFSAERLKGVDSTLKIQPAELGDSAMYLCASSVPGNTIYFGEGSWLTVV.

This chain uses TRBV28 with TRBJ2-5, with 10 bases identical to TRBD2. From germline, CDR1 is MDHEN and CDR2 SYDVKM. The J segment lost 4 bases and the V segment lost 8 bases, leaving 10 bases of the junction unmatched. The CDR3 consists of 15 residues. CDR3: CASFSTSGFVETQYF. CDR3 sequence (DNA): TGTGCCAGCTTCTCGACTAGCGGGTTCGTAGAGACCCAGTACTTC.

The J gene is TRBJ1-5, the V gene TRBV28; 11 bases align to TRBD1. The germline CDR1 and CDR2 sequences are MDHEN and SYDVKM. This CDR3 region has 17 residues. V trimming: 4 bases; J trimming: 3 bases; junction bases outside the gene matches: 8. CDR3: CASSSLDRGLLNQPQHF. The CDR3 DNA reads TGTGCCAGCAGTTCCCTGGACAGGGGGCTCCTCAATCAGCCCCAGCATTTT.

This sequence joins TRBV6-2 or TRBV6-3 and TRBJ2-2; D is uncertain. The CDR3 is 16 residues long. Trimming took off 5 bases at V and 0 bases at J, with 13 bases between the two ends. CDR1 is MNHEY and CDR2 is SVGEGT in the germline V gene. CDR3 nucleotides: TGTGCCAGCAGTCCGATGACCCGGACGAACACCGGGGAGCTGTTTTTT. This encodes CASSPMTRTNTGELFF.

The chain recombines TRBV5-1 with TRBJ2-5, with 9 bases that match TRBD1. CDR1 SGHRS and CDR2 YFSETQ come from the germline V gene. The CDR3 is 16 residues long. Trimming cost V 2 bases and J 5 bases; bases outside gene matches: 10. The CDR3 loop reads CASSFWGQGKVETQYF. As DNA, the CDR3 is TGCGCCAGCAGCTTTTGGGGACAGGGAAAAGTGGAGACCCAGTACTTC. Together with reference TRBV5-1 and TRBJ2-5, the CDR3 gives the full variable domain: KAGVTQTPRYLIKTRGQQVTLSCSPISGHRSVSWYQQTPGQGLQFLFEYFSETQRNKGNFPGRFSGRQFSNSRSEMNVSTLELGDSALYLCASSFWGQGKVETQYFGPGTRLLVL.

This clonotype has at least ten counts. The V call is TRBV4-1, the J call TRBJ2-3, with 9 bases fitting TRBD1. V lost 1 base to trimming and J lost 2 bases; unmatched junction nucleotides: 13. The CDR3 runs 19 residues. CDR1 and CDR2 from the germline V gene are MGHRA and YSYEKL. CDR3 DNA: TGCGCCAGCAGCCAAGCCGGACAGGGGATCGGTGATAACACAGATACGCAGTATTTT. It is translated as CASSQAGQGIGDNTDTQYF.

This clonotype was detected many times. This chain connects TRBV29-1 to TRBJ2-7; D may be TRBD2 (6 bases). This CDR3 is 14 amino acids long. The V gene lost 3 bases and the J gene lost 0 bases, with 12 bases spanning the gap. The germline gives CDR1 SQVTM, CDR2 ANQGSEA. CDR3 protein: CSVDVSGSSYEQYF. CDR3 DNA sequence: TGCAGCGTTGATGTTAGCGGTAGCTCCTACGAGCAGTACTTC.